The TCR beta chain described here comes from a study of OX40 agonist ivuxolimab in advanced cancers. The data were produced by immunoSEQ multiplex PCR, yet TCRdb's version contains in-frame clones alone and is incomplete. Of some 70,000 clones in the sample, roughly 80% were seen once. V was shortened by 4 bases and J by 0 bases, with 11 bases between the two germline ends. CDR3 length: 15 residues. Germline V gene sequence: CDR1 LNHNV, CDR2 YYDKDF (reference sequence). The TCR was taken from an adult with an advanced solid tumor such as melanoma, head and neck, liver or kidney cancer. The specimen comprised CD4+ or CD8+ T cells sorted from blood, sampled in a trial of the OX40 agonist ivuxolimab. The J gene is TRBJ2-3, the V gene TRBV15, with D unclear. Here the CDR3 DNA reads TGTGCCACCAGCACTGCGCGCCCTAGCACAGATACGCAGTATTTT. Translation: CATSTARPSTDTQYF.